The clone carrying this TCR beta chain was found many times. Germline values: CDR1 SGHNT, CDR2 YYREEE (reference sequence). CDR3 length equals 14 residues. Trimming pared 0 bases from V and 8 bases from J, leaving 11 bases between. TCRdb called the 5' RACE reads again in MiXCR, with one record for every CDR3 protein. The repertoire includes 50,000 to 65,000 distinct CDR3 sequences, around 8.4% of them detected once, and around 4% sits in the top ten. This sample was included in a study of early T cells in non-severe SARS-CoV-2 infection. The source material was whole blood. This clonotype was sampled from an adult who was a healthcare worker with PCR-confirmed SARS-CoV-2 infection or an uninfected control (not recorded which). The chain has TRBV5-4 and TRBJ1-4; D possibly corresponds to TRBD1 (5 bases). CDR3 in amino acids: CASSLGRGGEKLFF. The CDR3, as DNA: TGTGCCAGCAGCTTGGGTAGGGGTGGAGAAAAACTGTTTTTT.